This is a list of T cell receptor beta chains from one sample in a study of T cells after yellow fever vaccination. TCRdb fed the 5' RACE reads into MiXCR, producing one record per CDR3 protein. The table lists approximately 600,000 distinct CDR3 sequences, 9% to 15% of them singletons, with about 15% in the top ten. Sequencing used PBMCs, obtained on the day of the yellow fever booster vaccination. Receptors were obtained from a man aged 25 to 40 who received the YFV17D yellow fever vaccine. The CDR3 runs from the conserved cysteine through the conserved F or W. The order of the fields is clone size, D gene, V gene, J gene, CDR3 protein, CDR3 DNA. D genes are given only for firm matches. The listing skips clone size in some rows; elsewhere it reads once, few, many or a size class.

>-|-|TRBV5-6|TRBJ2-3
CASSTDRTDTQYF
TGTGCCAGCAGTACTGATCGCACAGATACGCAGTATTTT
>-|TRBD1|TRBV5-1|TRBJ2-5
CASSSTGQQETQYF
TGCGCCAGCAGCTCAACGGGACAGCAAGAGACCCAGTACTTC
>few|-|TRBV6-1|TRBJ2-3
CASRLRKFTDTQYF
TGTGCCAGCAGACTCAGGAAATTCACAGATACGCAGTATTTT
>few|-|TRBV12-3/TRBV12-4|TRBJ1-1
CASTGVTEAFF
TGTGCCAGCACCGGGGTTACTGAAGCTTTCTTT
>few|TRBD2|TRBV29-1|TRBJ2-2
CSVSPSGISGELFF
TGCAGCGTGTCACCCAGCGGGATTTCCGGGGAGCTGTTTTTT
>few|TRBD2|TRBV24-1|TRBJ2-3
CATAGGPRIDTQYF
TGTGCCACTGCGGGAGGGCCTAGGATAGATACGCAGTATTTT
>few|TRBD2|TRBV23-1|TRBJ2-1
CASGGLAGYPDEQFF
TGCGCCAGCGGGGGACTAGCGGGATATCCCGATGAGCAGTTCTTC
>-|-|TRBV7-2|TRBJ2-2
CASSLEGGRYTGELFF
TGTGCCAGCAGCTTAGAGGGGGGACGGTACACCGGGGAGCTGTTTTTT
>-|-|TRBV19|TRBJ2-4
CASHGLAKNIQYF
TGTGCCAGTCACGGACTAGCCAAAAACATTCAGTACTTC
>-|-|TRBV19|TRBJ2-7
CASSIGAEQYF
TGTGCCAGTAGTATCGGAGCAGAGCAGTACTTC
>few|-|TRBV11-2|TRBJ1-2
CASSLGHGRYGYTF
TGTGCCAGCAGCTTAGGGCACGGTCGGTATGGCTACACCTTC
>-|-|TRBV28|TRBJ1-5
CASSLGSVSQPQHF
TGTGCCAGCAGCCTCGGGTCGGTCTCCCAGCCCCAGCATTTT
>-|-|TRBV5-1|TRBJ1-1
CASSQTGPNTEAFF
TGCGCCAGCAGCCAGACGGGGCCGAACACTGAAGCTTTCTTT
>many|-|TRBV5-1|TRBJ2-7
CASSLGLVDSEQYF
TGCGCCAGCAGCTTGGGACTAGTCGATTCCGAGCAGTACTTC
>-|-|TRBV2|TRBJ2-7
CASSEDQGEQYF
TGTGCCAGCAGTGAGGACCAGGGCGAGCAGTACTTC
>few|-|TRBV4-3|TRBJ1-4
CASSREQGETGKLFF
TGCGCCAGCAGCCGCGAACAGGGAGAAACGGGAAAACTGTTTTTT
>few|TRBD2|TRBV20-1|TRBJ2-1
CSAQFGRADNEQFF
TGCAGTGCGCAGTTCGGGAGGGCCGACAATGAGCAGTTCTTC
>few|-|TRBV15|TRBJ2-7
CATRKGSSAYEQYF
TGTGCCACCAGGAAAGGATCTAGCGCCTACGAGCAGTACTTC
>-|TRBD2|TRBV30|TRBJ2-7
CAWSPAAGVHEQYF
TGTGCCTGGAGTCCCGCAGCGGGAGTCCACGAGCAGTACTTC
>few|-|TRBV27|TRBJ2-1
CASSLFEYGGNEQFF
TGTGCCAGCAGTTTATTTGAGTATGGAGGAAATGAGCAGTTCTTC
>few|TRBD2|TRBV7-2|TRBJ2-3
CASSHGTSGSRTDTQYF
TGTGCCAGCAGCCATGGGACTAGCGGGAGTAGGACAGATACGCAGTATTTT
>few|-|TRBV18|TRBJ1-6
CASSPSVNSPLHF
TGTGCCAGCTCACCATCAGTGAATTCACCCCTCCACTTT
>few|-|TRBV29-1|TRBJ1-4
CSAAYWQASPNEKLFF
TGCAGCGCGGCGTATTGGCAGGCATCACCGAATGAAAAACTGTTTTTT
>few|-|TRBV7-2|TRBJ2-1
CASSLAYGNEQFF
TGTGCCAGCAGCCTGGCCTACGGCAATGAGCAGTTCTTC
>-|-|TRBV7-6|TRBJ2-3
CASSGIPPKEDTQYF
TGTGCCAGCAGTGGGATACCACCAAAGGAAGATACGCAGTATTTT
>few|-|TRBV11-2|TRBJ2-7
CASSKGLSYEQYF
TGTGCCAGCAGCAAAGGACTGTCCTACGAGCAGTACTTC
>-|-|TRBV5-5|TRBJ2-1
CASSSSSGLEQFF
TGTGCCAGCAGCTCGTCATCCGGTCTTGAGCAGTTCTTC
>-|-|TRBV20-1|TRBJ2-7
CSALDRRASYEQYF
TGCAGTGCTCTCGACAGGAGGGCTTCCTACGAGCAGTACTTC
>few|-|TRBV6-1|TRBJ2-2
CASSGRTSGGTGELFF
TGTGCCAGCAGTGGAAGGACGAGTGGGGGCACCGGGGAGCTGTTTTTT
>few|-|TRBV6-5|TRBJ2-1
CASSYRDGPPYNEQFF
TGTGCCAGCAGTTACCGGGACGGACCACCCTACAATGAGCAGTTCTTC
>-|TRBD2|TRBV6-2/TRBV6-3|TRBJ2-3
CASSQRTSLQYF
TGTGCCAGCAGCCAGAGGACTAGCCTGCAGTATTTT
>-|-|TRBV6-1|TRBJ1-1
CASSHGDVTEAFF
TGTGCCAGCAGCCACGGGGATGTAACTGAAGCTTTCTTT
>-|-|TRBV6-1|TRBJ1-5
CASTGHGDNQPQHF
TGTGCCAGCACGGGGCACGGAGACAATCAGCCCCAGCATTTT
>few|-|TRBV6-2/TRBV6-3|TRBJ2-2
CASSYSAPGEYTGELFF
TGTGCCAGCAGTTACTCGGCCCCAGGGGAATACACCGGGGAGCTGTTTTTT
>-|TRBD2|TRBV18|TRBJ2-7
CASSPGLAGVEEQYF
TGTGCCAGCTCACCAGGGTTAGCGGGAGTAGAAGAGCAGTACTTC
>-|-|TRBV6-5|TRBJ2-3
CASRSPRAGQYF
TGTGCCAGCAGGTCCCCCCGCGCGGGGCAGTATTTT
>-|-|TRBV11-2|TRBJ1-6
CASSLDRGTYNSPLHF
TGTGCCAGCAGCTTAGATCGGGGGACCTATAATTCACCCCTCCACTTT
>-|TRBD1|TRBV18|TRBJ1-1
CASSPLDRGLNTEAFF
TGTGCCAGCTCACCCCTGGACAGGGGTCTGAACACTGAAGCTTTCTTT
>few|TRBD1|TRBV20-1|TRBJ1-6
CSAQHRGGRNSPLHF
TGCAGTGCTCAGCACAGGGGAGGGCGGAATTCACCCCTCCACTTT
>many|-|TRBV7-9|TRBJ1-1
CASSPRDSTEAFF
TGTGCCAGCAGCCCCCGGGACTCCACTGAAGCTTTCTTT
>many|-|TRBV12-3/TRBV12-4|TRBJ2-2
CASSSATGELFF
TGTGCCAGCAGTTCGGCTACCGGGGAGCTGTTTTTT